The present T cell receptor (beta chain) was sequenced within a study of T cell repertoires in cytomegalovirus infection. Study findings and constraints: HLA-C-restricted TCR beta clonotypes specific for CMV led the ex vivo response. CMV carriers with the relevant HLA were identified by cumulative public TCR beta family frequency.

In the case of this clonotype: Antigen specificity is unknown.

Germline CDR1 is SGHAT and CDR2 is FQNNGV. The V end lost 2 bases, the J end lost 6 bases, and 5 bases lay between the germline ends. The CDR3 contains 12 residues. One entry per CDR3 protein results from TCRdb running MiXCR on the reads. The sample carries some 320,000 distinct CDR3 sequences, around 9.5% recorded once. The chain combines TRBV11-2 with TRBJ2-1, with D hard to call. The sequencing input was PBMCs. The receptor's source is a human donor in good health (CMV status not recorded). Some clones in this sample may be carry-over from other donors' samples. CDR3 nucleotides: TGTGCCAGCAGCTTATACGGCAATGAGCAGTTCTTC. Amino acids: CASSLYGNEQFF.